Listed below are T cell receptor beta chains from one sample, sequenced in a study of metastatic and nonmetastatic thyroid tumors. TCRdb re-processed the PCR reads through MiXCR. Seen here are over 20,000 clones, roughly 10% observed once, and the top ten hold around 7.3%. The sequencing input was blood. The receptors come from a female donor with papillary thyroid cancer or a benign thyroid nodule (not recorded which). Some clones in this sample may be carry-over from other donors' samples. Each CDR3 is given with its conserved first and last residue. The D gene is left open where the match is weak. Not every row has a clone size; where given, it reads once, few, many or a size class.

clone_size: medium-sized
j_call: TRBJ2-2
d_call: TRBD2
v_call: TRBV24-1
cdr3_nt: TGTGCCACCAGTGAACCCACTAGCGGAAACACCGGGGAGCTGTTTTTT
cdr3_aa: CATSEPTSGNTGELFF

clone_size: .
j_call: TRBJ2-5
d_call: .
v_call: TRBV12-3/TRBV12-4
cdr3_nt: TGTGCCAGCAGTTTAGGGCCCGGGGAGACCCAGTACTTC
cdr3_aa: CASSLGPGETQYF

clone_size: many
j_call: TRBJ1-5
d_call: .
v_call: TRBV24-1
cdr3_nt: TGTGCCACCAGTGACCTGGGGCAGCGAAATCAGCCCCAGCATTTT
cdr3_aa: CATSDLGQRNQPQHF

clone_size: .
j_call: TRBJ2-7
d_call: TRBD2
v_call: TRBV20-1
cdr3_nt: TGCAGTGTCAGGGGAATTCGTAGCGGGATGACCTACGAGCAGTACTTC
cdr3_aa: CSVRGIRSGMTYEQYF

clone_size: few
j_call: TRBJ2-1
d_call: .
v_call: TRBV19
cdr3_nt: TGTGCCAGTAGTATAGCAGTAGCGGTCAATGAGCAGTTCTTC
cdr3_aa: CASSIAVAVNEQFF

clone_size: medium-sized
j_call: TRBJ1-6
d_call: .
v_call: TRBV6-1
cdr3_nt: TGTGCCAGCAGTGAATTATGGAGGACAGAGAGAGGTTCACCCCTCCACTTT
cdr3_aa: CASSELWRTERGSPLHF

clone_size: .
j_call: TRBJ1-2
d_call: .
v_call: TRBV11-2
cdr3_nt: TGTGCCAGCAGCTCGCTCACATTTAGGGGCAGTCTGACTGGCTACACCTTC
cdr3_aa: CASSSLTFRGSLTGYTF

clone_size: .
j_call: TRBJ2-3
d_call: TRBD1
v_call: TRBV20-1
cdr3_nt: TGCAGTGCTAGAGGCATTCCGGGACAGGGGGCAGATACGCAGTATTTT
cdr3_aa: CSARGIPGQGADTQYF

clone_size: medium-sized
j_call: TRBJ2-2
d_call: .
v_call: TRBV6-1
cdr3_nt: TGTGCCAGCAGTGGGGGAGTTCAGAACACCGGGGAGCTGTTTTTT
cdr3_aa: CASSGGVQNTGELFF

clone_size: .
j_call: TRBJ2-2
d_call: .
v_call: TRBV2
cdr3_nt: TGTGCCAGCAAAGAACAGGAGAACACCGGGGAGCTGTTTTTT
cdr3_aa: CASKEQENTGELFF

clone_size: few
j_call: TRBJ1-6
d_call: TRBD1
v_call: TRBV6-2/TRBV6-3
cdr3_nt: TGTGCCAGCATTTACTCCGGGACAGTTTATAATTCACCCCTCCACTTT
cdr3_aa: CASIYSGTVYNSPLHF

clone_size: .
j_call: TRBJ2-1
d_call: TRBD2
v_call: TRBV10-3
cdr3_nt: TGTGCCATCACACGGACTAGCGGGAGGAGCTCCTACAATGAGCAGTTCTTC
cdr3_aa: CAITRTSGRSSYNEQFF

clone_size: many
j_call: TRBJ2-3
d_call: TRBD2
v_call: TRBV7-3
cdr3_nt: TGTGCCAGCAGCTCAGACCTAGCGGGAGGGCGAGAAGATACGCAGTATTTT
cdr3_aa: CASSSDLAGGREDTQYF

clone_size: medium-sized
j_call: TRBJ2-3
d_call: .
v_call: TRBV6-1
cdr3_nt: TGTGCCAGCAGTGAAGGGGGGGGCGCAGATACGCAGTATTTT
cdr3_aa: CASSEGGGADTQYF

clone_size: .
j_call: TRBJ1-2
d_call: .
v_call: TRBV20-1
cdr3_nt: TGCAGTGCTAGAGTGGTGACAGTGGGCGGTGGCTACACCTTC
cdr3_aa: CSARVVTVGGGYTF

clone_size: many
j_call: TRBJ2-4
d_call: .
v_call: TRBV6-5
cdr3_nt: TGTGCCAGCAGTTACCCTACCCTCACGGGGGCCAAAAACATTCAGTACTTC
cdr3_aa: CASSYPTLTGAKNIQYF

clone_size: once
j_call: TRBJ2-7
d_call: TRBD2
v_call: TRBV2
cdr3_nt: TGTGCCAGCAGTGGAGGGGGACTAGCGGGGAGTATTTCCGAGCAGTACTTC
cdr3_aa: CASSGGGLAGSISEQYF